Listed below are T cell receptor beta chains from one sample, sequenced in a study of blood T cell repertoires in COVID-19. Using immunoSEQ multiplex PCR, the repertoire was profiled, and TCRdb retains in-frame clones only, with some absent. The sample has some 320,000 clones, roughly 90% seen once; the top ten hold around 10%. Sequencing input: peripheral blood. The receptor source for this set is a woman aged 25 to 39 with COVID-19, enrolled during active disease. Both conserved end residues are part of each CDR3. The order of the fields is J gene, clone size, D gene, V gene, CDR3 protein, CDR3 DNA. A D gene is named only where the DNA matches it firmly. Size tells how often a clone was seen (once, few, many) or the class of an expanded clone, and some rows leave it out.

J gene: TRBJ1-3; clone size: NA; D gene: TRBD1; V gene: TRBV6-5; CDR3 protein: CASSWTGGDSGNTIYF; CDR3 DNA: TGTGCCAGCAGTTGGACAGGGGGCGACTCTGGAAACACCATATATTTT
J gene: TRBJ2-3; clone size: NA; D gene: TRBD2; V gene: TRBV5-1; CDR3 protein: CASSLGGAGTTDTQYF; CDR3 DNA: TGCGCCAGCAGCTTGGGTGGAGCGGGAACCACAGATACGCAGTATTTT
J gene: TRBJ2-2; clone size: few; D gene: NA; V gene: TRBV7-9; CDR3 protein: CASSNLMGAGELFF; CDR3 DNA: TGTGCCAGCAGCAACTTAATGGGAGCCGGGGAGCTGTTTTTT
J gene: TRBJ1-6; clone size: NA; D gene: TRBD1; V gene: TRBV5-1; CDR3 protein: CASSLTSATGGNSPLHF; CDR3 DNA: TGCGCCAGCAGCTTGACATCAGCCACAGGGGGTAATTCACCCCTCCACTTT
J gene: TRBJ1-5; clone size: NA; D gene: TRBD1; V gene: TRBV5-6; CDR3 protein: CASSSSQTGFNQPQHF; CDR3 DNA: TGTGCCAGCAGCTCGTCGCAGACAGGGTTCAATCAGCCCCAGCATTTT
J gene: TRBJ2-7; clone size: once; D gene: NA; V gene: TRBV6-5; CDR3 protein: CASSPGTPTEKQYF; CDR3 DNA: TGTGCCAGCAGTCCCGGGACACCTACCGAAAAGCAGTACTTC
J gene: TRBJ1-5; clone size: NA; D gene: NA; V gene: TRBV7-8; CDR3 protein: CASSFGAVSNQPQHF; CDR3 DNA: TGTGCCAGCAGCTTTGGAGCTGTTAGCAATCAGCCCCAGCATTTT
J gene: TRBJ2-7; clone size: NA; D gene: NA; V gene: TRBV7-6; CDR3 protein: CASSQGHAYEQYF; CDR3 DNA: TGTGCCAGCAGCCAGGGACACGCCTACGAGCAGTACTTC
J gene: TRBJ1-2; clone size: NA; D gene: TRBD1; V gene: TRBV6-6; CDR3 protein: CASSPRGREANYGYTF; CDR3 DNA: TGTGCCAGCAGTCCCAGGGGGCGCGAAGCTAACTATGGCTACACCTTC
J gene: TRBJ2-1; clone size: NA; D gene: NA; V gene: TRBV7-8; CDR3 protein: CASSLGGGSYNEQFF; CDR3 DNA: TGTGCCAGCAGCTTAGGGGGCGGCTCCTACAATGAGCAGTTCTTC
J gene: TRBJ2-7; clone size: once; D gene: NA; V gene: TRBV19; CDR3 protein: CASSITPKSSYEQYF; CDR3 DNA: TGTGCCAGTAGTATAACCCCCAAGAGCTCCTACGAGCAGTACTTC
J gene: TRBJ1-2; clone size: NA; D gene: NA; V gene: TRBV9; CDR3 protein: CASSFRGPNYGYTF; CDR3 DNA: TGTGCCAGCAGCTTCAGGGGCCCCAACTATGGCTACACCTTC
J gene: TRBJ2-1; clone size: NA; D gene: NA; V gene: TRBV15; CDR3 protein: CATSREVPLSNEQFF; CDR3 DNA: TGTGCCACCAGCAGAGAGGTACCCCTCAGCAATGAGCAGTTCTTC
J gene: TRBJ1-2; clone size: NA; D gene: TRBD1; V gene: TRBV28; CDR3 protein: CASTVRGRWGYTF; CDR3 DNA: TGTGCCAGCACTGTAAGGGGGCGATGGGGCTACACCTTC
J gene: TRBJ1-4; clone size: NA; D gene: NA; V gene: TRBV29-1; CDR3 protein: CSVEGDSEKLFF; CDR3 DNA: TGCAGCGTTGAGGGCGACAGTGAAAAACTGTTTTTT
J gene: TRBJ1-2; clone size: NA; D gene: TRBD1; V gene: TRBV28; CDR3 protein: CASSSTGGPNYGYTF; CDR3 DNA: TGTGCCAGCAGTTCAACAGGGGGCCCTAACTATGGCTACACCTTC
J gene: TRBJ1-1; clone size: NA; D gene: TRBD1; V gene: TRBV7-9; CDR3 protein: CASSFVPGQSFEAFF; CDR3 DNA: TGTGCCAGCAGCTTTGTACCGGGACAGTCCTTTGAAGCTTTCTTT
J gene: TRBJ2-1; clone size: NA; D gene: NA; V gene: TRBV5-4; CDR3 protein: CASSHRGGVPYNEQFF; CDR3 DNA: TGTGCCAGCAGCCATCGAGGGGGGGTACCCTACAATGAGCAGTTCTTC
J gene: TRBJ2-3; clone size: once; D gene: NA; V gene: TRBV6-6; CDR3 protein: CASSYQGGGTDTQYF; CDR3 DNA: TGTGCCAGCAGTTACCAGGGCGGAGGCACAGATACGCAGTATTTT
J gene: TRBJ2-5; clone size: NA; D gene: NA; V gene: TRBV2; CDR3 protein: CASTRVSQETQYF; CDR3 DNA: TGTGCCAGCACGAGGGTCAGCCAAGAGACCCAGTACTTC
J gene: TRBJ2-7; clone size: NA; D gene: TRBD2; V gene: TRBV28; CDR3 protein: CASRVAGPPYEQYF; CDR3 DNA: TGTGCCAGCAGGGTAGCGGGGCCCCCGTACGAGCAGTACTTC
J gene: TRBJ1-2; clone size: NA; D gene: TRBD1; V gene: TRBV3-1/TRBV3-2; CDR3 protein: CASRPGTASYGYTF; CDR3 DNA: TGTGCCAGCAGACCCGGGACAGCCAGCTATGGCTACACCTTC
J gene: TRBJ2-7; clone size: NA; D gene: TRBD2; V gene: TRBV30; CDR3 protein: CAWTSRGLAGLSYEQYF; CDR3 DNA: TGTGCCTGGACCTCACGTGGGCTAGCGGGGCTTTCCTACGAGCAGTACTTC
J gene: TRBJ2-6; clone size: NA; D gene: NA; V gene: TRBV2; CDR3 protein: CASRLISGANVLTF; CDR3 DNA: TGTGCCAGCAGACTGATCTCTGGGGCCAACGTCCTGACTTTC
J gene: TRBJ2-5; clone size: NA; D gene: TRBD2; V gene: TRBV2; CDR3 protein: CASSPGTSGPMDF; CDR3 DNA: TGTGCCAGCAGCCCCGGGACTAGCGGGCCCATGGACTTC
J gene: TRBJ1-5; clone size: NA; D gene: NA; V gene: TRBV6-5; CDR3 protein: CASRYRETSNQPQHF; CDR3 DNA: TGTGCCAGCAGGTACAGGGAGACTAGCAATCAGCCCCAGCATTTT
J gene: TRBJ1-4; clone size: NA; D gene: TRBD1; V gene: TRBV28; CDR3 protein: CASNVRTGANEKLFF; CDR3 DNA: TGTGCCAGCAACGTGAGGACAGGGGCTAATGAAAAACTGTTTTTT
J gene: TRBJ1-1; clone size: NA; D gene: TRBD1; V gene: TRBV29-1; CDR3 protein: CSGRQGIAEAFF; CDR3 DNA: TGCAGCGGTAGACAGGGGATCGCTGAAGCTTTCTTT
J gene: TRBJ1-6; clone size: NA; D gene: NA; V gene: TRBV5-1; CDR3 protein: CASSFRGNFSPLHF; CDR3 DNA: TGCGCCAGCAGCTTTAGAGGGAATTTCTCACCCCTCCACTTT
J gene: TRBJ1-3; clone size: NA; D gene: NA; V gene: TRBV7-8; CDR3 protein: CASSLSGTGNTIYF; CDR3 DNA: TGTGCCAGCAGCTTATCAGGGACTGGAAACACCATATATTTT
J gene: TRBJ1-4; clone size: NA; D gene: NA; V gene: TRBV19; CDR3 protein: CASSGGQLHEKLFF; CDR3 DNA: TGTGCCAGTAGTGGAGGGCAGCTGCATGAAAAACTGTTTTTT
J gene: TRBJ1-1; clone size: NA; D gene: NA; V gene: TRBV13; CDR3 protein: CASSLVGGSGTEAFF; CDR3 DNA: TGTGCCAGCAGCTTAGTCGGGGGGAGCGGCACTGAAGCTTTCTTT
J gene: TRBJ2-1; clone size: NA; D gene: NA; V gene: TRBV2; CDR3 protein: CASRGLGSYNEQFF; CDR3 DNA: TGTGCCAGCAGGGGGCTGGGTTCCTACAATGAGCAGTTCTTC
J gene: TRBJ1-4; clone size: NA; D gene: NA; V gene: TRBV29-1; CDR3 protein: CSVPDRTNEKLFF; CDR3 DNA: TGCAGCGTCCCGGACAGAACTAATGAAAAACTGTTTTTT
J gene: TRBJ2-1; clone size: NA; D gene: NA; V gene: TRBV5-5; CDR3 protein: CASSLSAIVGVSYNEQFF; CDR3 DNA: TGTGCCAGCAGCTTGTCGGCTATCGTCGGAGTCTCCTACAATGAGCAGTTCTTC
J gene: TRBJ2-3; clone size: NA; D gene: NA; V gene: TRBV6-2/TRBV6-3; CDR3 protein: CASSYSRENTDTQYF; CDR3 DNA: TGTGCCAGCAGTTACTCGCGGGAAAATACAGATACGCAGTATTTT
J gene: TRBJ2-7; clone size: NA; D gene: NA; V gene: TRBV7-9; CDR3 protein: CASSLVGRQNEQYF; CDR3 DNA: TGTGCCAGCAGCTTAGTCGGGAGACAGAACGAGCAGTACTTC
J gene: TRBJ2-2; clone size: NA; D gene: TRBD1; V gene: TRBV2; CDR3 protein: CASSRQGTGELFF; CDR3 DNA: TGTGCCAGCAGTAGACAGGGGACCGGGGAGCTGTTTTTT
J gene: TRBJ2-1; clone size: NA; D gene: TRBD2; V gene: TRBV5-1; CDR3 protein: CASSLVAGSHNEQFF; CDR3 DNA: TGCGCCAGCAGCTTGGTAGCGGGGTCCCACAATGAGCAGTTCTTC
J gene: TRBJ2-7; clone size: NA; D gene: NA; V gene: TRBV28; CDR3 protein: CASSFDRGSYEQYF; CDR3 DNA: TGTGCCAGCAGTTTTGATAGGGGGAGCTACGAGCAGTACTTC
J gene: TRBJ1-2; clone size: NA; D gene: NA; V gene: TRBV6-6; CDR3 protein: CASSLQGGGYGYTF; CDR3 DNA: TGTGCCAGCAGTTTACAGGGAGGGGGCTATGGCTACACCTTC
J gene: TRBJ1-4; clone size: NA; D gene: NA; V gene: TRBV27; CDR3 protein: CASSHMREINEKLFF; CDR3 DNA: TGTGCCAGCAGTCATATGCGGGAGATTAATGAAAAACTGTTTTTT
J gene: TRBJ1-1; clone size: NA; D gene: NA; V gene: TRBV7-2; CDR3 protein: CASSVSQGLNTEAFF; CDR3 DNA: TGTGCCAGCAGCGTATCACAGGGCTTGAACACTGAAGCTTTCTTT
J gene: TRBJ1-2; clone size: NA; D gene: TRBD1; V gene: TRBV5-6; CDR3 protein: CASSWTTGEDGYTF; CDR3 DNA: TGTGCCAGCAGCTGGACGACAGGGGAAGATGGCTACACCTTC
J gene: TRBJ1-1; clone size: NA; D gene: TRBD1; V gene: TRBV19; CDR3 protein: CASSIVTGSEAFF; CDR3 DNA: TGTGCCAGTAGTATAGTGACAGGGTCTGAAGCTTTCTTT
J gene: TRBJ2-7; clone size: NA; D gene: NA; V gene: TRBV18; CDR3 protein: CASSLAGQSSYEQYF; CDR3 DNA: TGTGCCAGCTCACTAGCGGGACAGTCCTCCTACGAGCAGTACTTC
J gene: TRBJ2-5; clone size: NA; D gene: TRBD2; V gene: TRBV3-1/TRBV3-2; CDR3 protein: CASSQASGGQETQYF; CDR3 DNA: TGTGCCAGCAGCCAAGCCAGCGGGGGCCAAGAGACCCAGTACTTC
J gene: TRBJ2-7; clone size: NA; D gene: NA; V gene: TRBV4-2; CDR3 protein: CASSQALAGYYEQYF; CDR3 DNA: TGTGCCAGCAGCCAAGCCCTCGCAGGGTACTACGAGCAGTACTTC
J gene: TRBJ2-3; clone size: NA; D gene: NA; V gene: TRBV6-6; CDR3 protein: CASSYTGQSDTQYF; CDR3 DNA: TGTGCCAGCAGTTACACAGGCCAGAGCGATACGCAGTATTTT
J gene: TRBJ2-3; clone size: NA; D gene: NA; V gene: TRBV21-1; CDR3 protein: CASSKSATGESDTQYF; CDR3 DNA: TGTGCCAGCAGCAAGTCGGCGACAGGGGAGTCAGATACGCAGTATTTT
J gene: TRBJ2-2; clone size: few; D gene: TRBD1; V gene: TRBV5-1; CDR3 protein: CASSPGTGLTGELFF; CDR3 DNA: TGCGCCAGCAGTCCCGGGACAGGACTTACCGGGGAGCTGTTTTTT
J gene: TRBJ1-1; clone size: NA; D gene: NA; V gene: TRBV7-8; CDR3 protein: CASSRTFEAFF; CDR3 DNA: TGTGCCAGCAGCCGGACATTTGAAGCTTTCTTT